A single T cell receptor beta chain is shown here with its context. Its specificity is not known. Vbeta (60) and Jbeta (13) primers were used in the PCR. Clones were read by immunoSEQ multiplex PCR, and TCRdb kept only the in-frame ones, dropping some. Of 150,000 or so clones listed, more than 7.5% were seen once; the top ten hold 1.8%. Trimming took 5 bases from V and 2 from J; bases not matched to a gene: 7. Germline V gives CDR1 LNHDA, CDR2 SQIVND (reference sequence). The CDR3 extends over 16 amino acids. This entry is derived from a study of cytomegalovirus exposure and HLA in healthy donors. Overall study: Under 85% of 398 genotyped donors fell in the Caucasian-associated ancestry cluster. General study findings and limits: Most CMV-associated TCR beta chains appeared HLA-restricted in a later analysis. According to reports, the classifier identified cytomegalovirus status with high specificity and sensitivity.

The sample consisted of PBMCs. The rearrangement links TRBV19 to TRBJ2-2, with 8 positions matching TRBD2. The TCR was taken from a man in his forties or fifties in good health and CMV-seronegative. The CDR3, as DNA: TGTGCCAGTAGTCCCCAACTAGCGGCAAACACCGGGGAGCTGTTTTTT. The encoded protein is CASSPQLAANTGELFF.